This T cell receptor (beta chain) was obtained from a study of prognosis after radiotherapy for stage I lung cancer (dated by TCRdb to the early 2020s). Broadly, across the study: Between early 2018 and 2019, approximately 18 stage I NSCLC patients were enrolled in Nanjing, China. Enrolled patients comprised approximately 14 with newly diagnosed primary stage I lung tumors and 5 or 6 with oligometastatic NSCLC after surgical resection of the primary tumor. All patients were regarded as medically inoperable, because of comorbidities in about a dozen patients and refusal of surgery in several patients. The cohort was made up of about 13 men and more than 5 women, with a median age of approximately 74 years and an age range of about 50 to 84 years. Tumor histology was squamous cell carcinoma in several patients and adenocarcinoma in about a dozen. Using image-guided IMRT or VMAT, SBRT was delivered in 3 to 5 fractions at a biologically effective dose of at least 100 Gy. No patient received concurrent therapy alongside SBRT. Four of the 19 patients developed distant metastases after SBRT, at a median of roughly seven months; the other 15 showed no significant progression. Peripheral blood TCR beta repertoires were profiled in stage I NSCLC patients before and after stereotactic body radiotherapy, and the study then linked these repertoires to distant failure. For each of the 20 or so patients, one blood sample was taken before SBRT and one after, so the study sequenced approximately 38 samples in total. The paper's findings and limits, for the study overall: Post-SBRT Shannon entropy and its change from baseline were lower in patients who developed distant metastases; baseline Shannon entropy was not associated with metastases. No adjustment for multiple comparisons was applied to any of the reported P values. Differences by metastasis status were reportedly seen in TRBV and TRBJ usage frequencies, involving two V genes at baseline and, after SBRT, several V genes and two J genes. No determination of tumor specificity was made for expanded TCR clones. After SBRT, the count of unique TCR clones dropped from a median of roughly 9,700 beforehand to nearly 7,000 afterward (Wilcoxon paired P=0.011). The study was limited by the small cohort and short follow-up, and independent validation of the study findings is required.

The TCR beta CDR3 region was amplified from genomic DNA by two rounds of multiplex PCR. In the first round of PCR, primers specific to each TRBV and TRBJ gene were used, and the primer sequences are filed in Chinese patent CN105087789A. The second PCR round used universal primers. The Roche High Pure PCR Template Preparation Kit was used to extract genomic DNA from frozen PBMCs. Libraries were sequenced paired-end with 151 bp reads on an Illumina HiSeq 3000. On the study's bioinformatics: CutAdapt was used to discard raw reads that did not contain the multiplex PCR primer sequences. High-quality paired reads were merged into contigs with PEAR. MiXCR assigned TRB V, D and J gene segments to each contig by aligning to reference sequences. To remove sequencing errors, CDR3 sequences were clustered according to base quality and sequence similarity. Shannon entropy normalized by the natural log of productive TCR sequence number was used as the measure of diversity. Clonality was defined as one minus Shannon entropy divided by the natural log of the number of unique clonotypes. Using the Youden index from ROC curves, the researchers picked the repertoire-metric cut-offs for progression-free survival, and all analyses were carried out in R 3.5.3. TCRdb itself trimmed the public reads at Q25 with fastp, ran MiXCR and retained productive beta chains. Duplicate CDR3 protein sequences are folded into a single record with the most common DNA and genes. These V and J calls originate from TCRdb's pipeline instead of the authors' own analysis. The sample records some 23,000 distinct CDR3 sequences, 40% of which are singletons. The ten largest clones represent approximately 21% of the sample.

A history of other malignancies or of prior chemotherapy or radiotherapy was absent in all patients, and node-negative disease was shown on CT and PET/CT in all patients. At each of the two time points, 5.5 to 6 milliliters of peripheral venous blood were collected into EDTA tubes. PBMCs were isolated by Ficoll-Paque Plus density-gradient centrifugation. Samples were stored at -80°C immediately after collection until analysis. Within its sample, this clonotype is medium-sized (0.01 to 0.1%). Its target antigen remains unknown. No base qualities exist here, and no much larger clone lies one base off it. The V and J ends are trimmed by 6 bases and 5 bases, leaving 16 bases between them. The CDR3, cysteine through phenylalanine, is 14 amino acids long. The read is trimmed to its CDR3 DNA, 42 bases read in frame from base 1. The germline V gene provides CDR1 SGHRS and CDR2 YFSETQ.

The source was PBMCs, collected before or after stereotactic body radiation therapy (not recorded which). The origin of this receptor is a donor of 50 years or more with non-small cell lung cancer. This chain is built from TRBV5-1 and TRBJ2-3; TRBD1 is possibly the D segment (5 matching bases). This receptor carries the CDR3 CASKQDLAGDTQYF. The sequence in DNA is TGCGCCAGCAAACAGGACCTGGCTGGAGATACGCAGTATTTT.